What follows are 3 T cell receptor beta chains derived from one specimen sequenced in a study of T cell changes during pregnancy in multiple sclerosis. TCRdb's table, derived via immunoSEQ multiplex PCR, lists solely in-frame clones and lacks some. The sample carries some 70,000 clones, roughly nine tenths recorded once. The specimen comprised peripheral blood, sampled in the second trimester of pregnancy. The receptor source for this set is a female donor with multiple sclerosis, enrolled in a pregnancy study.

J is TRBJ2-7 and V is TRBV5-4; TRBD2 agrees at 9 bases. Germline trimming cut 0 bases from V and 5 bases from J; bases unmatched to any gene: 3. The CDR3 length is 14 residues. The germline CDR1 and CDR2 sequences are SGHNT and YYREEE (reference sequence). The CDR3 DNA is TGTGCCAGCAGCTTGGGACTAGCGGCCCACGAGCAGTACTTC. This codes for CASSLGLAAHEQYF.

V gene TRBV18 combines with J gene TRBJ1-5, with TRBD1 identical over 9 bases. The V and J ends lost 1 base and 5 bases, in that order; junction bases with no gene match: 12. CDR1 and CDR2 from the germline V gene are KGHSH and LQKENI. The CDR3 contains 18 residues. DNA of the CDR3: TGTGCCAGCTCACCACGGGGACAGGGAAGGGGTGTAGATCAGCCCCAGCATTTT. Translated: CASSPRGQGRGVDQPQHF.

V gene TRBV9 combines with J gene TRBJ2-3; tentatively, D is TRBD2 (7 bases). This CDR3 has 16 residues. Germline CDR1 and CDR2: SGDLS and YYNGEE. Trimming left V 6 bases short and J 4 bases short, with 21 bases between. Here the CDR3 reads CASNLGGGSKADTQYF. The DNA of the CDR3 is TGTGCCAGCAACCTGGGGGGGGGCTCTAAGGCAGATACGCAGTATTTT. Complete variable domain (other parts from reference TRBV9 and TRBJ2-3): DSGVTQTPKHLITATGQRVTLRCSPRSGDLSVYWYQQSLDQGLQFLIQYYNGEERAKGNILERFSAQQFPDLHSELNLSSLELGDSALYFCASNLGGGSKADTQYFGPGTRLTVL.